This is a list of T cell receptor beta chains from one sample in a study of cytomegalovirus exposure and HLA in healthy donors. Sequencing used immunoSEQ multiplex PCR; TCRdb keeps in-frame clones, though not all of them. The repertoire consists of around 140,000 clones, with roughly three quarters occurring once and the leading ten covering roughly 0.9%. The sequenced sample consisted of PBMCs. These receptors all come from a woman aged 60 to 75 in good health and CMV-seronegative. CDR3s include the opening cysteine and the closing phenylalanine or tryptophan. The D gene is left open where the match is weak. Clone size, where shown, is once, few, many, or a class for clones that have expanded.

abundance,j_gene,d_gene,v_gene,CDR3aa,CDR3nt
-,TRBJ1-3,-,TRBV7-6,CASSPGGTRNTIYF,TGTGCCAGCAGCCCAGGCGGGACGCGAAACACCATATATTTT
-,TRBJ2-5,-,TRBV6-6,CASSPSSWTQYF,TGTGCCAGCAGCCCTTCCTCTTGGACCCAGTACTTC
-,TRBJ2-7,-,TRBV28,CASSLLRGGYEQYF,TGTGCCAGCAGTTTATTGCGGGGCGGATACGAGCAGTACTTC
few,TRBJ2-1,-,TRBV28,CASGPQVGKRKEAYNEQFF,TGTGCCAGCGGACCCCAGGTCGGAAAAAGAAAGGAGGCCTACAATGAGCAGTTCTTC
-,TRBJ1-4,TRBD1,TRBV7-9,CASSIQGAGEKLFF,TGTGCCAGCAGCATACAGGGGGCAGGAGAAAAACTGTTTTTT
few,TRBJ1-1,-,TRBV19,CASSIFGGKGTEAFF,TGTGCCAGTAGTATTTTCGGCGGGAAGGGCACTGAAGCTTTCTTT
-,TRBJ2-6,TRBD1,TRBV30,CAWSVSLGTGNAGANVLTF,TGTGCCTGGAGTGTATCTTTAGGGACAGGGAACGCTGGGGCCAACGTCCTGACTTTC
-,TRBJ2-3,-,TRBV5-1,CASSALSSLSNTDTQYF,TGCGCCAGCAGCGCCCTGAGTTCGCTGTCTAACACAGATACGCAGTATTTT
-,TRBJ2-3,TRBD1,TRBV13,CASSLPGGGNTQYF,TGTGCCAGCAGCTTACCAGGGGGCGGGAATACGCAGTATTTT
-,TRBJ1-2,TRBD1,TRBV27,CASRRTGTYGYTF,TGTGCCAGCAGGAGGACAGGGACCTATGGCTACACCTTC
once,TRBJ2-3,-,TRBV28,CASSLRTSTDTQYF,TGTGCCAGCAGTTTAAGGACTAGCACAGATACGCAGTATTTT
-,TRBJ2-7,TRBD1,TRBV4-1,CASSQEGRTGNEQYF,TGCGCCAGCAGCCAAGAGGGGCGGACAGGGAACGAGCAGTACTTC
-,TRBJ2-7,-,TRBV11-2,CASSLIAYYEQYF,TGTGCCAGCAGCTTAATCGCCTATTACGAGCAGTACTTC
-,TRBJ2-7,-,TRBV11-2,CASSLGAFYEQYF,TGTGCCAGCAGCTTAGGGGCATTCTACGAGCAGTACTTC
-,TRBJ1-2,TRBD1,TRBV25-1,CASSPRDRAYGYTF,TGTGCCAGCAGTCCTCGGGACAGAGCCTATGGCTACACCTTC
-,TRBJ1-2,-,TRBV5-1,CASSPSGGLGQDYGYTF,TGCGCCAGCAGCCCGTCCGGGGGTCTGGGGCAGGACTATGGCTACACCTTC
-,TRBJ2-7,TRBD2,TRBV5-4,CASSEGLAGLSYEQYF,TGTGCCAGCAGCGAGGGACTAGCGGGCCTCTCCTACGAGCAGTACTTC
once,TRBJ1-6,-,TRBV5-8,CASSPQGLSNSPLHF,TGTGCCAGCAGCCCACAGGGATTGAGCAATTCACCCCTCCACTTT
-,TRBJ1-5,-,TRBV6-5,CASRTTGWSEPQHF,TGTGCCAGCAGAACAACAGGGTGGTCGGAGCCCCAGCATTTT
-,TRBJ2-1,-,TRBV11-2,CASSLVIGGQIPYNEQFF,TGTGCCAGCAGCTTAGTAATTGGGGGCCAGATCCCCTACAATGAGCAGTTCTTC
-,TRBJ2-3,TRBD2,TRBV27,CASSSDPGGADTQYF,TGTGCCAGCAGTTCCGATCCGGGGGGGGCAGATACGCAGTATTTT
-,TRBJ2-3,-,TRBV5-1,CASSARPGTDTQYF,TGCGCCAGCAGTGCCCGCCCAGGCACAGATACGCAGTATTTT
once,TRBJ2-1,TRBD1,TRBV7-9,CASRGGTGGSVMKQFF,TGTGCCAGCAGGGGGGGGACAGGGGGAAGCGTGATGAAGCAGTTCTTC
-,TRBJ2-7,TRBD2,TRBV10-3,CAISEGGGVREQYF,TGTGCCATCAGTGAGGGCGGGGGAGTGAGGGAGCAGTACTTC
-,TRBJ1-1,-,TRBV23-1,CASSQEGTEAFF,TGCGCCAGCAGTCAGGAGGGCACTGAAGCTTTCTTT
-,TRBJ1-5,-,TRBV6-5,CASSYSTGEPQHF,TGTGCCAGCAGTTACTCTACGGGGGAGCCCCAGCATTTT
-,TRBJ1-1,-,TRBV5-1,CASSGGQTNTEAFF,TGCGCCAGCAGCGGTGGACAGACGAACACTGAAGCTTTCTTT
-,TRBJ1-5,-,TRBV19,CASRSRESNQPQHF,TGTGCCAGTAGAAGCCGGGAGAGCAATCAGCCCCAGCATTTT
-,TRBJ2-1,TRBD2,TRBV5-1,CASSLTSGVYNEQFF,TGCGCCAGCAGCTTGACTAGCGGGGTCTACAATGAGCAGTTCTTC